What follows is one T cell receptor beta chain and its context. V lost 0 bases to trimming and J lost 7 bases, with 16 bases between them. The germline gives CDR1 MNHEY, CDR2 SVGAGI. This CDR3 region has 16 residues. No vitiligo treatment was given during the prior three months. The source of the sample is a study of resident and recirculating memory T cells in vitiligo. Only in-frame clones appear in the TCRdb table, and some are missing; sequencing was by immunoSEQ multiplex PCR. The repertoire includes tens of thousands of clones, roughly 92% of them detected once, and over 4% sits in the top ten. The J gene is TRBJ2-1, the V gene TRBV6-5; maybe TRBD2 (6 bases). The sequenced sample consisted of blood. The TCR sequence derives from a male donor with vitiligo. CDR3 nucleotide sequence: TGTGCCAGCAGTTACTCCGGAGGGATAACGTTTAATGAGCAGTTCTTC. Translated: CASSYSGGITFNEQFF.